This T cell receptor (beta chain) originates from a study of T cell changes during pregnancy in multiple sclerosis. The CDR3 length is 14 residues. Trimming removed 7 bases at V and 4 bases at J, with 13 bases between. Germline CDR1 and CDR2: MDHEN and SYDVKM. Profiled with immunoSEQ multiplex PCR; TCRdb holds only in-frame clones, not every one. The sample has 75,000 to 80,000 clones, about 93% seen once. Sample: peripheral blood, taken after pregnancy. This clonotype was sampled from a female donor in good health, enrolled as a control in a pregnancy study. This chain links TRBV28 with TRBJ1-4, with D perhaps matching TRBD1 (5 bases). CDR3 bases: TGTGCCAGCAAGGGGCCGGGGGGTAATGAAAAACTGTTTTTT. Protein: CASKGPGGNEKLFF. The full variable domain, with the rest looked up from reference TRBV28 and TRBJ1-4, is DVKVTQSSRYLVKRTGEKVFLECVQDMDHENMFWYRQDPGLGLRLIYFSYDVKMKEKGDIPEGYSVSREKKERFSLILESASTNQTSMYLCASKGPGGNEKLFFGSGTQLSVL.